This TCR beta chain stems from a study of blood T cell repertoires in COVID-19. About the research overall: Italy, Spain and the United States were the sources of the convalescent and acute COVID-19 samples. T cells, B-cell-depleted T cells, or PBMCs supplied cDNA or gDNA.

Authors' data handling: Nucleated cell counts were estimated from reference gene primer amplification. Clones were read by immunoSEQ multiplex PCR, and TCRdb kept only the in-frame ones, dropping some. V and J calls and clone size come straight from that table; D and trimming were deduced from the DNA. The data contain fewer than 150,000 clones, about 87% of them singletons. Participants came from some 23 US areas, aged roughly 18 to 100 years. V lost 6 bases, J lost 3 bases, and 15 bases lay in between. Germline lookup yields CDR1 MNHEY and CDR2 SMNVEV (reference sequence). The CDR3 is made up of 15 amino acids.

The TCR was taken from a man aged 45-60 years in a cohort exposed to, infected with or recovered from COVID-19 (not recorded which). Source material: PBMCs or T cells enriched from blood (not recorded which). The V call is TRBV27, the J call TRBJ1-5; a possible D gene is TRBD1 (5 bases). CDR3 protein: CASSAGRFSNQPQHF. The DNA of the CDR3 is TGTGCCAGCAGCGCGGGGCGGTTCTCCAATCAGCCCCAGCATTTT.